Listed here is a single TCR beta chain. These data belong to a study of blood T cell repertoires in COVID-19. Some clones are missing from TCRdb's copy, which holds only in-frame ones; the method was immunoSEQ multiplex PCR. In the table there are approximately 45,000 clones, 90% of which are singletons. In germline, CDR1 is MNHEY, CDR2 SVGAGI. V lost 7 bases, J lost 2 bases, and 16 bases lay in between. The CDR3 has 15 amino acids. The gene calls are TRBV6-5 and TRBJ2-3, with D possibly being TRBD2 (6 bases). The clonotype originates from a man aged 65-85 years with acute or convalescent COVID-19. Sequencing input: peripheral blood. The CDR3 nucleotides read TGTGCCAGCACCCGGAGGGCGGGGACCACAGATACGCAGTATTTT. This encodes CASTRRAGTTDTQYF.